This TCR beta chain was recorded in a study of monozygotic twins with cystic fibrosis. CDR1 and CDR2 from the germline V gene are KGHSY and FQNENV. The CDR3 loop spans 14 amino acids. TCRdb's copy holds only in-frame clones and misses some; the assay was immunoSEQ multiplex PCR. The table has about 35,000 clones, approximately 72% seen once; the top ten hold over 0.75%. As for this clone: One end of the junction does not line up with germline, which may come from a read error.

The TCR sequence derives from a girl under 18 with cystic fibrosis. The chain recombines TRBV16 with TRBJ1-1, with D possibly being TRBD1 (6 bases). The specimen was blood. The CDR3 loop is CASSQSRDALGGCF. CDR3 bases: TGTGCCAGCAGCCAATCAAGGGACGCTCTAGGGGGTTGCTTT.